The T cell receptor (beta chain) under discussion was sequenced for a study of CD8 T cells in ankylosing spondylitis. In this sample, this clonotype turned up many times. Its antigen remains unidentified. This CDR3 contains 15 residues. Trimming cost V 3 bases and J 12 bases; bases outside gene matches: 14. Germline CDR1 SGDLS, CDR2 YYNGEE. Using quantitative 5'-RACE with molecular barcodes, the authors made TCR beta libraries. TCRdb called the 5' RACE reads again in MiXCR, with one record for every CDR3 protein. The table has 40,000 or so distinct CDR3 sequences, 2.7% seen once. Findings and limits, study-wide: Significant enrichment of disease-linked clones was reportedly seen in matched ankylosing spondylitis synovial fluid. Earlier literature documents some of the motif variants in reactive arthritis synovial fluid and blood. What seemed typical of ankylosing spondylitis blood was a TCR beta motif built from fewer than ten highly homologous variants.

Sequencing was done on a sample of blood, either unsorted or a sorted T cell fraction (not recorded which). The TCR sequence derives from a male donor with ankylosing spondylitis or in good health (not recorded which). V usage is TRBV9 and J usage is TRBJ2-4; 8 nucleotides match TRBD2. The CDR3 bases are TGTGCCAGCAGCGGGGGTGTGGGACTAGAAATCGCTCAGTACTTC. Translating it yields CASSGGVGLEIAQYF.